These 30 T cell receptor beta chains came from one sample sequenced in a study of PD-1 blockade in classical Hodgkin lymphoma. The repertoire was sequenced with immunoSEQ multiplex PCR; TCRdb's copy has only in-frame clones and lacks some. The sample lists 90,000 to 100,000 clones, around nine tenths occurring once. All trial patients relapsed after autologous stem cell transplantation. The sequenced sample was peripheral blood mononuclear cells (PBMCs), obtained at baseline. These receptors were obtained from a human donor with classical Hodgkin lymphoma.

The chain recombines TRBV19 with TRBJ1-1; D gene unclear. Between the trimmed V and J ends, which lost 5 bases and 11 bases, there was a span of 12 bases. Germline V gene sequence: CDR1 LNHDA, CDR2 SQIVND (reference sequence). The CDR3 extends over 11 amino acids. The CDR3 region is CASSWARRAFF. The CDR3 bases are TGTGCCAGTAGTTGGGCAAGGCGGGCTTTCTTT.

CDR3 DNA: TGTGCCAGCAGTTTCGGGACAGGGGTAGTTTCTGGCTACACCTTC. It yields the protein CASSFGTGVVSGYTF. This sequence joins TRBV28 and TRBJ1-2; 10 bases fit TRBD1. Germline V gene sequence: CDR1 MDHEN, CDR2 SYDVKM. Trimming at V came to 3 bases and at J to 7 bases, leaving 8 bases not matched to a gene. The CDR3 is 15 residues long.

In nucleotides, the CDR3 is TGCGCCAGCAGCCTGGACAGGGCCAACACTGAAGCTTTCTTT. Translated, it gives CASSLDRANTEAFF. The chain recombines TRBV4-1 with TRBJ1-1; 8 bases line up with TRBD1. The ends lost 4 bases at V and 2 bases at J; junction bases unmatched: 3. CDR3 length equals 14 residues. Germline CDR1 MGHRA, CDR2 YSYEKL.

J is TRBJ1-2 and V is TRBV6-5; the match to TRBD1 covers 10 bases. With V trimmed by 8 bases and J by 1 base, 7 bases remained unmatched. The CDR3 has 15 residues. Germline CDR1 MNHEY, CDR2 SVGAGI. Written as DNA, the CDR3 is TGTGCCAGCCGTGGACAGGGGGGCCTTAACTATGGCTACACCTTC. This translates into CASRGQGGLNYGYTF.

The rearrangement links TRBV4-1 to TRBJ1-2, with TRBD1 matching 8 bases. Germline lookup yields CDR1 MGHRA and CDR2 YSYEKL. The CDR3 loop spans 16 amino acids. V was pared by 1 base and J by 4 bases, with 8 bases of the junction left unmatched. CDR3 DNA: TGCGCCAGCAGCCAAGTACAGGGGACAGGACGCTATGGCTACACCTTC. Protein product: CASSQVQGTGRYGYTF.

In DNA, the CDR3 is TGTGCCAGCAGTTTTAAAGGTGCGCTAGCGGGATTCAATGAGCAGTTCTTC. It codes for CASSFKGALAGFNEQFF. The chain recombines TRBV28 with TRBJ2-1; 9 nucleotides match TRBD2. Germline assignment: CDR1 MDHEN and CDR2 SYDVKM. J lost 6 bases, V lost 3 bases, and 12 bases had no gene match. The CDR3 totals 17 residues.

The chain couples TRBV19 to TRBJ2-7; either TRBD1 or TRBD2 may fit D (5 bases each). The CDR3 has 13 residues. Germline V gene sequence: CDR1 LNHDA, CDR2 SQIVND (reference sequence). Trimming took off 1 base at V and 3 bases at J, with 7 bases between the two ends. CDR3 loop: CASSIGGFYEQYF. CDR3 DNA sequence: TGTGCCAGTAGTATAGGGGGGTTCTACGAGCAGTACTTC.

The chain couples TRBV5-1 to TRBJ2-5, with unresolved D. Looked up from germline, CDR1 is SGHRS and CDR2 is YFSETQ. The CDR3 length is 17 residues. Trimming stripped 2 bases from V and 2 bases from J, with 19 bases between. Here the CDR3 DNA reads TGCGCCAGCAGCTTTATAGCTTCCCGGAACAATCAAGAGACCCAGTACTTC. As protein: CASSFIASRNNQETQYF.

J is TRBJ2-1 and V is TRBV7-9; 12 bases are shared with TRBD2. Germline CDR1 is SEHNR and CDR2 is FQNEAQ (reference sequence). The CDR3 has 16 amino acids. V trimming: 6 bases; J trimming: 0 bases; junction bases outside the gene matches: 3. The CDR3: CASRGLAGSSYNEQFF. CDR3 nucleotide sequence: TGTGCCAGCAGGGGACTAGCGGGTAGCTCCTACAATGAGCAGTTCTTC.

This chain links TRBV5-4 with TRBJ1-1; no reliable D call. The germline V gene encodes CDR1 SGHNT and CDR2 YYREEE (reference sequence). This CDR3 region has 13 residues. The V end was cut by 4 bases, the J end by 7 bases, with 14 bases between. The CDR3 region has the DNA TGTGCCAGCAGCCCATACCCGGACGGTGAAGCTTTCTTT. As protein: CASSPYPDGEAFF. The full variable domain, with the rest looked up from reference TRBV5-4 and TRBJ1-1, is ETGVTQSPTHLIKTRGQQVTLRCSSQSGHNTVSWYQQALGQGPQFIFQYYREEENGRGNFPPRFSGLQFPNYSSELNVNALELDDSALYLCASSPYPDGEAFFGQGTRLTVV.

V gene TRBV13 combines with J gene TRBJ2-7; 13 positions agree with TRBD2. V dropped 4 bases and J dropped 0; count of bases not matched to a gene: 6. CDR3 length equals 17 residues. Looked up from germline, CDR1 is PRHDT and CDR2 is FYEKMQ (reference sequence). Written as DNA, the CDR3 is TGTGCCAGCAGCTCAAGGACTAGCGGGAGCTTCTCCTACGAGCAGTACTTC. Protein sequence: CASSSRTSGSFSYEQYF.

The chain recombines TRBV28 with TRBJ2-7, with TRBD2 as a possible D gene (5 bases). Per the germline V gene, CDR1 is MDHEN and CDR2 is SYDVKM. The CDR3 runs to 13 residues. The ends were cut back, 3 bases at V and 7 bases at J, with 13 bases in the middle. The CDR3 loop reads CASSFATPGEQYF. The DNA for the CDR3 is TGTGCCAGCAGTTTTGCCACCCCGGGGGAGCAGTACTTC. Full variable domain (remainder filled in from reference TRBV28 and TRBJ2-7): DVKVTQSSRYLVKRTGEKVFLECVQDMDHENMFWYRQDPGLGLRLIYFSYDVKMKEKGDIPEGYSVSREKKERFSLILESASTNQTSMYLCASSFATPGEQYFGPGTRLTVT.

This chain connects TRBV9 to TRBJ1-2; D is perhaps TRBD1 (6 bases). Germline CDR1 is SGDLS and CDR2 is YYNGEE. V shed 4 bases and J shed 4 bases, with 20 bases lying between them. This CDR3 has 16 residues. CDR3 nucleotide sequence: TGTGCCAGCAGCCCTCTGTTTGGGGGCGGTTCCTATGGCTACACCTTC. It yields the protein CASSPLFGGGSYGYTF.

The V gene is TRBV6-1, the J gene TRBJ2-5; TRBD2 is a possible D gene (5 bases). Trimming left V 0 bases short and J 9 bases short, with 8 bases between. CDR1 MNHNS and CDR2 SASEGT come from the germline V gene. The CDR3 covers 12 residues. CDR3 sequence reads: CASSEAGLSQYF. The CDR3 region has the DNA TGTGCCAGCAGTGAAGCCGGACTCTCCCAGTACTTC.

The chain is built from TRBV28 and TRBJ2-7; possibly TRBD2 for D (6 bases). Germline lookup yields CDR1 MDHEN and CDR2 SYDVKM. V lost 7 bases and J 7 bases, leaving 14 bases between the germline ends. This CDR3 has 12 residues. The CDR3 sequence is CASTPGLMEQYF. CDR3 nucleotide sequence: TGTGCCAGCACCCCGGGACTGATGGAGCAGTACTTC.

The chain recombines TRBV6-5 with TRBJ1-2, with D maybe TRBD1 (5 bases). Trimming removed 0 bases at V and 3 bases at J, with 8 bases between. From germline, CDR1 is MNHEY and CDR2 SVGAGI. The CDR3 has 14 residues. The CDR3 region has the DNA TGTGCCAGCAGTTACTCGGCGGGGGACTATGGCTACACCTTC. Translated, it gives CASSYSAGDYGYTF.

This clone was seen a single time. The rearrangement links TRBV10-3 to TRBJ2-7; 8 bases are shared with TRBD1. The length of the CDR3 is 15 residues. Germline trimming cut 1 base from V and 3 bases from J; bases unmatched to any gene: 5. Germline loops: CDR1 ENHRY, CDR2 SYGVKD. Here the CDR3 reads CAISEFRGLNYEQYF. The DNA of the CDR3 is TGTGCCATCAGTGAGTTCAGGGGGCTGAACTACGAGCAGTACTTC.

In regard to this clone: The junction does not match germline at one end; this may be a read error. The chain couples TRBV2 to TRBJ2-7, with D tentatively TRBD1 (6 bases). This CDR3 is built from 13 residues. Looked up from germline, CDR1 is SNHLY and CDR2 is FYNNEI. In nucleotides, the CDR3 is TGTGCCAGCAGTTTTGAAAAAACAGGGTCCCCGCACTTC. Translating it yields CASSFEKTGSPHF.

V gene TRBV18 combines with J gene TRBJ1-2; 7 bases fit TRBD1. In germline, CDR1 is KGHSH, CDR2 LQKENI. This CDR3 has 15 amino acids. The trim removed 2 bases at V and 7 bases at J, leaving 10 bases unmatched. The CDR3 loop is CASSPRGGALGGYTF. The CDR3 DNA reads TGTGCCAGCTCACCAAGAGGGGGCGCCCTGGGTGGCTACACCTTC.

The chain uses TRBV7-9 and TRBJ2-1; tentative D call: TRBD2 (6 bases). The CDR3 spans 17 residues. CDR1 and CDR2 from the germline V gene are SEHNR and FQNEAQ (reference sequence). The V end lost 0 bases, the J end lost 4 bases, and 16 bases lay between the germline ends. CDR3 protein: CASSLALNSGGYNEQFF. DNA for the CDR3: TGTGCCAGCAGCTTAGCGCTTAATAGCGGAGGTTACAATGAGCAGTTCTTC. The whole variable domain, remainder taken from reference TRBV7-9 and TRBJ2-1, is DTGVSQNPRHKITKRGQNVTFRCDPISEHNRLYWYRQTLGQGPEFLTYFQNEAQLEKSRLLSDRFSAERPKGSFSTLEIQRTEQGDSAMYLCASSLALNSGGYNEQFFGPGTRLTVL.

The rearrangement uses TRBV29-1 and TRBJ2-1; 8 nucleotides line up with TRBD2. The CDR3 extends over 13 amino acids. V trimming: 1 base; J trimming: 11 bases; junction bases outside the gene matches: 7. In germline, CDR1 is SQVTM, CDR2 ANQGSEA. CDR3 bases: TGCAGCGTTGAAGTGGCGAGCGGGAGAAAGCAGTTCTTC. Its translation is CSVEVASGRKQFF.

The chain uses TRBV4-2 and TRBJ1-5; D may be TRBD1 (5 bases). Germline assignment: CDR1 LGHNA and CDR2 YNFKEQ. The CDR3 loop spans 15 amino acids. V lost 0 bases to trimming and J lost 6 bases, with 12 bases between them. CDR3 bases: TGTGCCAGCAGCCAAGAAGGCCGGGGGATTCAGCCCCAGCATTTT. It codes for CASSQEGRGIQPQHF.

The rearrangement links TRBV30 to TRBJ2-5; D remains ambiguous. Looked up from germline, CDR1 is GTSNPN and CDR2 is SVGIG (reference sequence). This CDR3 has 14 amino acids. V lost 4 bases and J 2 bases, leaving 14 bases between the germline ends. Here the CDR3 reads CAWNGQALQETQYF. The CDR3 bases are TGTGCCTGGAACGGCCAAGCCCTACAAGAGACCCAGTACTTC.

In DNA form, the CDR3 reads TGTGCTAGTGGTAACAACGGAAAGACTACCTACAATGAGCAGTTCTTC. As protein: CASGNNGKTTYNEQFF. The chain carries TRBV12-5 and TRBJ2-1, with D perhaps TRBD2 (5 bases). V was trimmed by 5 bases and J by 2 bases, leaving 16 bases between them. Germline lookup yields CDR1 LGHNT and CDR2 FRNRAP. This CDR3 contains 16 residues.

The genes are TRBV6-1 and TRBJ2-3, with TRBD1 matching 7 bases. The CDR3 consists of 15 residues. Per germline, CDR1 MNHNS and CDR2 SASEGT. J lost 0 bases, V lost 6 bases, and 6 bases had no gene match. The CDR3: CASSEGQTSTDTQYF. Written as DNA, the CDR3 is TGTGCCAGCAGCGAGGGACAGACGAGCACAGATACGCAGTATTTT.

The chain couples TRBV5-4 to TRBJ2-1; perhaps TRBD1 as D (6 bases). CDR1 and CDR2 from the germline V gene are SGHNT and YYREEE (reference sequence). The CDR3 loop spans 16 amino acids. V was shortened by 4 bases and J by 5 bases, with 19 bases between the two germline ends. CDR3 nucleotide sequence: TGTGCCAGCAGCCCGGCCCCGGGACAAGGAGACAATGAGCAGTTCTTC. It codes for CASSPAPGQGDNEQFF.

The J gene is TRBJ2-3, the V gene TRBV27; TRBD1 aligns across 7 bases. Trimming removed 6 bases from V and 4 bases from J; junction bases left unmatched: 10. The CDR3 is 15 residues long. Looked up from germline, CDR1 is MNHEY and CDR2 is SMNVEV (reference sequence). The CDR3 nucleotides read TGTGCCAGCAGCAGGGGGACCCGGGGCCCAGATACGCAGTATTTT. It is translated as CASSRGTRGPDTQYF.

The chain couples TRBV27 to TRBJ1-1, with TRBD1 as a possible D gene (6 bases). The CDR3 is made up of 13 amino acids. V lost 2 bases, J lost 11 bases, and 15 bases lay in between. The germline CDR1 and CDR2 sequences are MNHEY and SMNVEV (reference sequence). Here the CDR3 DNA reads TGTGCCAGCAGTTTAGGTCAGGGGAGGTATGCTTTCTTT. Protein: CASSLGQGRYAFF.

This chain links TRBV4-1 with TRBJ2-4; 7 bases match TRBD2. The CDR3 runs to 15 residues. Losses at the gene ends were 3 bases for V and 5 bases for J; bases not matched to a gene: 7. Germline CDR1 and CDR2: MGHRA and YSYEKL. This CDR3 is CASSQGRAPQNIQYF. CDR3 DNA sequence: TGCGCCAGCAGCCAGGGGAGGGCCCCCCAAAACATTCAGTACTTC.

V is TRBV7-9 and J is TRBJ1-4; D is unresolved. Germline V gene sequence: CDR1 SEHNR, CDR2 FQNEAQ (reference sequence). The germline V and J ends were trimmed by 6 bases and 4 bases, with 24 bases remaining between them. The CDR3 has 18 residues. The CDR3 DNA follows: TGTGCCAGCAGAGGGCCTCAAGGGTTGACGGGTGTTAATGAAAAACTGTTTTTT. Encoded protein: CASRGPQGLTGVNEKLFF.